This TCR beta chain was recovered during a study of metastatic and nonmetastatic thyroid tumors. Overall study: Repertoires from malignant and benign thyroid patients were compared across blood and tumor or nodule tissue. General study points: Malignant thyroid tumors reportedly exceeded benign nodules significantly in TCR beta diversity, with the difference appearing in blood and tumor.

Ahead of thyroid surgery, no patient had received treatment of any kind. TCRdb re-clonotyped the PCR reads through MiXCR. In the table there are some 15,000 clones, about 26% of which are singletons. Germline V gene sequence: CDR1 LNHDA, CDR2 SQIVND (reference sequence). The CDR3 extends over 13 amino acids. V trimming: 5 bases; J trimming: 4 bases; junction bases outside the gene matches: 4. In the case of this clone: The antigen is undetermined.

The sequenced material came from adjacent normal tissue. The V gene is TRBV19, the J gene TRBJ2-7, with TRBD1 matching over 8 bases. This sequence was found in a female donor with papillary thyroid cancer or a benign thyroid nodule (not recorded which). Some clones in this sample may be carry-over from other donors' samples. CDR3 residues: CASSGRGPYEQYF. The DNA for the CDR3 is TGTGCCAGTAGTGGCAGGGGGCCGTACGAGCAGTACTTC.